The clone carrying this T cell receptor (beta chain) was found once. The target antigen is unknown. The CDR3 covers 15 residues. PCR employed 60 Vbeta and 13 Jbeta primers. Libraries were prepared by immunoSEQ multiplex PCR; TCRdb keeps only in-frame clonotypes and omits some of them. This table has approximately 150,000 clones, less than 80% appearing once. The data stem from a study of cytomegalovirus exposure and HLA in healthy donors. Study at large: Genotyping showed approximately 81% of some 400 donors falling in the Caucasian-associated ancestry cluster. General study results and limits: Relative to equally common others, HLA-associated TCR beta chains showed greater clonal expansion in a later analysis. Later on, a genetic analysis was performed. It linked a missense variant in DCLRE1C with V- and J-gene trimming of TCR beta.

Sequenced input: PBMCs. The chain is built from TRBV21-1 and TRBJ2-7; the listed D gene, TRBD2, was not tested against the DNA. TRBV21-1 is shown as a pseudogene. The source is a man in his forties in good health and CMV-seronegative. This chain's CDR3 is CASSKGWTSICEQYF. The CDR3 DNA reads TGTGCCAGCAGCAAAGGCTGGACTAGCATTTGCGAGCAGTACTTC.